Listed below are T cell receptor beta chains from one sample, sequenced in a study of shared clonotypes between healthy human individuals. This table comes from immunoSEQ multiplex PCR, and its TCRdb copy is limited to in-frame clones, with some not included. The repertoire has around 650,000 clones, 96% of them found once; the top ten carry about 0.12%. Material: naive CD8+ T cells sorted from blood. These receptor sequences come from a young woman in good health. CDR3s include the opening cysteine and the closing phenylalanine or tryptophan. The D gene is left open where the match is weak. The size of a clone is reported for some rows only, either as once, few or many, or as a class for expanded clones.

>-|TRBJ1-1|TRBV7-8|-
TGTGCCAGCAGCGGGGGGCAAGCGAACACTGAAGCTTTCTTT
CASSGGQANTEAFF
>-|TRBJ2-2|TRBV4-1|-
TGCGCCAGCAGCCAAGGGCCCGGGGAGCTGTTTTTT
CASSQGPGELFF
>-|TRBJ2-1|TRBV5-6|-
TGTGCCAGCAGCTTTATAGGTGAGCAGTTCTTC
CASSFIGEQFF
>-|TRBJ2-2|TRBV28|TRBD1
TGTGCCAGCAGGGGGATTACTCACCGGGACAGAGACACCGGGGAGCTGTTTTTT
CASRGITHRDRDTGELFF
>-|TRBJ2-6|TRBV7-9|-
TGTGCCAGCAGCACGACCGGGACGCACTCTGGGGCCAACGTCCTGACTTTC
CASSTTGTHSGANVLTF
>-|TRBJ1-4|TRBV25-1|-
TGTGCCAGCAGTGAATTTGGGCAGGGGATTGAAAAACTGTTTTTT
CASSEFGQGIEKLFF
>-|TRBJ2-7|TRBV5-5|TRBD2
TGTGCCAGCAGCTTGGGTTTAGCGGGTGCCTACGAGCAGTACTTC
CASSLGLAGAYEQYF
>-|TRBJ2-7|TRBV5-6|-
TGTGCCAGCAGCTTGCTGGCGCGGGCGACGAACGAGCAGTACTTC
CASSLLARATNEQYF
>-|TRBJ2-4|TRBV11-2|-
TGTGCCAGCAGCTTGAGGGGGGCGGCCAAAAACATTCAGTACTTC
CASSLRGAAKNIQYF
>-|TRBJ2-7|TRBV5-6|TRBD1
TGTGCCAGCAGCATATACTCCGGGACAGGGAGCTACGAGCAGTACTTC
CASSIYSGTGSYEQYF
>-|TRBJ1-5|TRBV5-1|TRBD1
TGCGCCAGCAGCCGAACGACAGGGGGCAATCAGCCCCAGCATTTT
CASSRTTGGNQPQHF
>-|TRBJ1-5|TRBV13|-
TGTGCCAGCAGCTTAGGCAGGAAAAGCAATCAGCCCCAGCATTTT
CASSLGRKSNQPQHF
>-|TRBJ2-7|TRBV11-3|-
TGTGCCAGCAGCGCACCGGGGACAAAGAAGTACTTC
CASSAPGTKKYF
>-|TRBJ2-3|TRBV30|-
TGTGCCTGGAGTGAAGATTCTCTCGATACGCAGTATTTT
CAWSEDSLDTQYF
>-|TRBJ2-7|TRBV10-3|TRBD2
TGTGCCATCACCGAGGGGACTAGCCCCTACGAGCAGTACTTC
CAITEGTSPYEQYF
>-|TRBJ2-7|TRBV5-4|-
TGTGCCAGCAGCTTGTGGAGCTCCTACGAGCAGTACTTC
CASSLWSSYEQYF
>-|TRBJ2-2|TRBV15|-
TGTGCCACCAGCAGAGAGGGGGGTAACGCGAACACCGGGGAGCTGTTTTTT
CATSREGGNANTGELFF
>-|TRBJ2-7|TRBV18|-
TGTGCCAGCTCACGTCCCGACAGCTACGAGCAGTACTTC
CASSRPDSYEQYF
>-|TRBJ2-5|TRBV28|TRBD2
TGTGCCAGCAGACCTAGCGGGAGTCGCATCTTGGAGACCCAGTACTTC
CASRPSGSRILETQYF
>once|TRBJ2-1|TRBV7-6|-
TGTGCCAGCAGCTTAGTCGGCAATGAGCAGTTCTTC
CASSLVGNEQFF
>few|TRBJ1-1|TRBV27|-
TGTGCCAGCAGTCCAGGCCGGGGAAACACTGAAGCTTTCTTT
CASSPGRGNTEAFF
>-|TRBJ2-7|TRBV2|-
TGTGCCTCTTGGGCCTACGAGCAGTACTTC
CASWAYEQYF
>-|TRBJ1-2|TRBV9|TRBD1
TGTGCCAGCAGCGGAGTGATCGACGGAACTCACAGGGGGATCAACTATGGCTACACCTTC
CASSGVIDGTHRGINYGYTF
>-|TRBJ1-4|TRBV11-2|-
TGTGCCAGCAGCTTAGATCTGGGGGGCCGTGAAAAACTGTTTTTT
CASSLDLGGREKLFF
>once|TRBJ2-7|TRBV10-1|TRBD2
TGCGCCAGCAGTGAGAGCGGGACCTCCTACGAGCAGTACTTC
CASSESGTSYEQYF
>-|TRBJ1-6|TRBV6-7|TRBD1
TGTGCCAACAGACAGGGTAGGTCACCCCTCCACTTT
CANRQGRSPLHF
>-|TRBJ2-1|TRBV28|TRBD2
TGTGCCAGCAGCCTAGGACTAGCGGGAGGAACCTACAATGAGCAGTTCTTC
CASSLGLAGGTYNEQFF
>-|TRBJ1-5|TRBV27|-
TGTGCCAGCGGTACCGGGACGCCAATGCAGCCCCAGCATTTT
CASGTGTPMQPQHF
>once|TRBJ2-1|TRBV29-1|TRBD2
TGCAGCTCTCGATGGACTAGCGGGAGGTCTAATGAGCAGTTCTTC
CSSRWTSGRSNEQFF
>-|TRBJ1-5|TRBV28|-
TGTGCCAGCAGTTACGCCTTCCAGGGAATACAGCCCCAGCATTTT
CASSYAFQGIQPQHF
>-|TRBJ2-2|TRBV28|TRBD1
TGTGCCAGCAGTCTACGGGACAGGGACACCGGGGAGCTGTTTTTT
CASSLRDRDTGELFF
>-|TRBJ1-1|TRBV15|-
TGTGCCACCAGCAACAGGGTGGGGGTTTTGAACACTGAAGCTTTCTTT
CATSNRVGVLNTEAFF
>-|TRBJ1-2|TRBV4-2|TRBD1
TGTGCCAGCAGCCAAGATCCAGGGGGAGACTATGGCTACACCTTC
CASSQDPGGDYGYTF
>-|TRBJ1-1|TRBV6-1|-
TGTGCCAGCAGTCCCTGGCCCAACAGGGACACTGAAGCTTTCTTT
CASSPWPNRDTEAFF
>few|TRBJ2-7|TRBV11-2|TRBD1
TGTGCCAGCAGCACCGGGACAGGGGCGTACTACGAGCAGTACTTC
CASSTGTGAYYEQYF